These 5 T cell receptor beta chains share one sample of origin, sequenced in a study of shared clonotypes between healthy human individuals (TCRdb year 2020). To prepare the library, the immunoSEQ multiplex PCR assay was applied. As stored in TCRdb, this immuneACCESS dataset retains in-frame rearrangements with V and J assigned. A fraction of the clones does not appear; measured against another copy, unresolved V genes explain less than half of the discrepancy, and the remainder lacks a known reason. The sample table lists more than 400,000 clones, roughly 80% of them with a count of one. Roughly 13% of the sample comes from the top ten. Sample: PBMCs. These TCRs come from a woman in her 40s in good health. Some clones in this sample may be carry-over from other donors' samples.

The chain joins TRBV20-1 to TRBJ2-5, with D unclear. V lost 3 bases, J lost 3 bases, and 5 bases lay in between. CDR1 is DFQATT, CDR2 SNEGSKA, per germline (reference sequence). The CDR3 covers 11 residues. The CDR3 coding sequence is TGCAGTGCTAGTCAGGAAGAGACCCAGTACTTC. Its translation: CSASQEETQYF.

The J gene is TRBJ2-2, the V gene TRBV7-3; D uncertain. Germline V lookup: CDR1 SGHTA, CDR2 FQGTGA. Trimming stripped 5 bases from V and 6 bases from J, with 7 bases between. There are 12 residues in the CDR3. As DNA, the CDR3 is TGTGCCAGCAGCACGGCGGCCGGGGAGCTGTTTTTT. It is translated as CASSTAAGELFF.

V gene TRBV28 combines with J gene TRBJ2-3; no reliable D call. This CDR3 is built from 12 residues. Germline V lookup: CDR1 MDHEN, CDR2 SYDVKM. Trimming cost V 6 bases and J 2 bases, with 6 bases left between them. The DNA of the CDR3 is TGTGCCAGCAGCCGGGCCACAGATACGCAGTATTTT. Its protein is CASSRATDTQYF.

About this clone: A far bigger clonotype differs at one base, so this is likely a read error. This chain uses TRBV11-2 with TRBJ2-2, with TRBD2 matching over 7 bases. The CDR3 runs to 18 residues. The germline gives CDR1 SGHAT, CDR2 FQNNGV. The CDR3 DNA sequence: TGTGCCAGCAGCCAAGATTGGGAGCGGACGGCCGGGAGCGGGGAGATGTTTTTT. It specifies CASSQDWERTAGSGEMFF.

The V gene is TRBV5-6, the J gene TRBJ2-3; either TRBD1 or TRBD2 may supply D (7 bases each). Germline assignment: CDR1 SGHDT and CDR2 YYEEEE. CDR3 length: 15 residues. The V gene lost 4 bases and the J gene lost 0 bases, with 12 bases spanning the gap. The CDR3, as DNA: TGTGCCAGCAGCCCAGGGGGGGGTAGCACAGATACGCAGTATTTT. This sequence encodes CASSPGGGSTDTQYF. Complete variable domain (other parts from reference TRBV5-6 and TRBJ2-3): DAGVTQSPTHLIKTRGQQVTLRCSPKSGHDTVSWYQQALGQGPQFIFQYYEEEERQRGNFPDRFSGHQFPNYSSELNVNALLLGDSALYLCASSPGGGSTDTQYFGPGTRLTVL.